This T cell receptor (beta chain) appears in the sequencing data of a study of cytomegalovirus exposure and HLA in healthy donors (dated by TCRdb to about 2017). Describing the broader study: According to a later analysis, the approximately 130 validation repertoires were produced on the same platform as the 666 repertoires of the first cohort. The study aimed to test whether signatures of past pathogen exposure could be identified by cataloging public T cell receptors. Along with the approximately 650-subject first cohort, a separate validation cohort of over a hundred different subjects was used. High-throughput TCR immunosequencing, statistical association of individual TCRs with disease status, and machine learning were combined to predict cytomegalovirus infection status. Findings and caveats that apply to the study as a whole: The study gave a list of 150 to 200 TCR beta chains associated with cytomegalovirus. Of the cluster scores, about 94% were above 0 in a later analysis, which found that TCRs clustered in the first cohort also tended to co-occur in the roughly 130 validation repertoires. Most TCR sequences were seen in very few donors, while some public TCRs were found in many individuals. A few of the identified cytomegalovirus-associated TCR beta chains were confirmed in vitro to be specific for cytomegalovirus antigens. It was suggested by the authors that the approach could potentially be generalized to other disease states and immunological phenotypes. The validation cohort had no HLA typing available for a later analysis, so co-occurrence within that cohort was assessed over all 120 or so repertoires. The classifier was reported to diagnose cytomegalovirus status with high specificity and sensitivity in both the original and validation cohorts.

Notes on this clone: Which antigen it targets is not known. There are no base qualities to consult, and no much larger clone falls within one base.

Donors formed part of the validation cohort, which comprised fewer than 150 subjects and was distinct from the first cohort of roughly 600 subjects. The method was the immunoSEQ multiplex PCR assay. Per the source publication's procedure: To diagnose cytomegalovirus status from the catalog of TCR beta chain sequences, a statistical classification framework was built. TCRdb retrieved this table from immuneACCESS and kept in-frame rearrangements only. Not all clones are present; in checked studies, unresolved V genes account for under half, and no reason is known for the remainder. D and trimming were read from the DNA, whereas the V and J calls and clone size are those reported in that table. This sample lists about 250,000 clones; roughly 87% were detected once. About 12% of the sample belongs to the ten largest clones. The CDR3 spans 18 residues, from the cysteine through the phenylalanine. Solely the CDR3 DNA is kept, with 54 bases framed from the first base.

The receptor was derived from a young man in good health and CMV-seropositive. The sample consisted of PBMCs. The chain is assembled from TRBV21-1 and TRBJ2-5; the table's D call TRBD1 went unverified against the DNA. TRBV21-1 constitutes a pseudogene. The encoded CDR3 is CASSRKSDDRALGETQYF. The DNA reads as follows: TGTGCCAGCAGCCGAAAGTCCGACGACAGGGCTTTGGGAGAGACCCAGTACTTC.